The clone carrying this T cell receptor (beta chain) came up a few times. Its antigen is unknown. The sample is drawn from a study of sequential checkpoint blockade in melanoma. Findings and caveats of the study: Mutational load did not correlate with tumor T-cell fraction or clonality.

Clones were sequenced by immunoSEQ multiplex PCR, and TCRdb holds only the in-frame ones, with some missing. The sample shows more than 5,500 clones, around a fifth of them seen only once. Documented treatment: randomized to nivolumab then ipilimumab (arm A) or the reverse (arm B). From germline, CDR1 is MGHRA and CDR2 YSYEKL. The CDR3 totals 17 residues. V shed 3 bases, J shed 0 bases, and the junction held 6 bases outside the gene matches. The clonotype was recovered from a human donor with melanoma. The material sequenced was tumor tissue (inferred from file names), taken from a patient given nivolumab and ipilimumab in sequence. The chain has TRBV4-1 and TRBJ1-3; 9 bases agree with TRBD1. The CDR3 DNA is TGCGCCAGCAGCCAGGGGACAGGGATAAGCTCTGGAAACACCATATATTTT. Its protein product is CASSQGTGISSGNTIYF.